This TCR beta chain was sequenced during a study of T cells in Graves' hyperthyroidism and ophthalmopathy. Overall study: Peripheral blood was obtained at initial diagnosis, preceding any treatment.

Patients were excluded for uncontrolled infection, other autoimmune disease, pregnancy or lactation. General observations from the study: Ophthalmopathy was predicted by the model a median of roughly 6.6 months ahead of onset. In the blood, most expanded thyroid clonotypes above 0.001 appeared as well.

TCR beta CDR3 region amplification was performed from RNA transcripts. During a first-round RT-PCR of the TCR CDR3, the HTBI primer set was used. TCRdb independently ran MiXCR on the multiplex PCR reads; one entry per CDR3 protein. Among fewer than 550,000 distinct CDR3 sequences listed, around a quarter were seen once. A word on this clonotype: Antigen specificity is unknown.

From germline, CDR1 is KGHDR and CDR2 SFDVKD. Trimming shortened V by 0 bases and J by 5 bases, and 12 bases separated the two germline ends. The CDR3 runs 16 residues. The clonotype was recovered from a woman in her 30s with Graves' ophthalmopathy. This chain uses TRBV24-1 with TRBJ2-2; the D gene is possibly TRBD2 (6 bases). Sequenced: blood. The CDR3 coding sequence is TGTGCCACCAGTGATTTGACCCCCGCGGGAACCGGGGAGCTGTTTTTT. Translating gives CATSDLTPAGTGELFF.